The 29 T cell receptor beta chains below were found in one sample sequenced in a study of identical twins. TCRdb independently ran MiXCR on the 5' RACE reads; one entry per CDR3 protein. Counted here are around 690,000 distinct CDR3 sequences, approximately 21% occurring once; the ten biggest clones make up roughly 4%. This same sample was also taken into another study, of T cells expressing NK-cell markers.

Sequences were obtained from PBMCs. The receptors here all came from a woman between 18 and 29 years old in good health.

This clonotype appeared many times. CDR3 sequence reads: CASSLVLAEEAFF. DNA of the CDR3: TGTGCCAGCAGCTTGGTCCTGGCAGAAGAAGCTTTCTTT. The rearrangement uses TRBV5-6 and TRBJ1-1; D not resolved. The CDR3 covers 13 residues. Germline V gene data show CDR1 as SGHDT and CDR2 as YYEEEE. Trimming shortened V by 0 bases and J by 8 bases, and 11 bases separated the two germline ends.

The chain joins TRBV20-1 to TRBJ1-2, with D unresolved. V dropped 1 base and J dropped 2 bases, with 8 bases sitting between them. Germline assignment: CDR1 DFQATT and CDR2 SNEGSKA (reference sequence). The CDR3 contains 13 residues. The CDR3 nucleotides are TGCAGTGCTAGAGGGGAGTCCAACTATGGCTACACCTTC. Encoded protein: CSARGESNYGYTF.

The rearrangement links TRBV4-2 to TRBJ2-1; 11 nucleotides agree with TRBD2. The CDR3 has 16 amino acids. Germline CDR1 is LGHNA and CDR2 is YNFKEQ. Losses at the gene ends were 0 bases for V and 9 bases for J; bases not matched to a gene: 7. CDR3 nucleotides: TGTGCCAGCAGCCAAGACGGTAGCGGGGGGGCCGTTGAGCAGTTCTTC. Amino acid sequence: CASSQDGSGGAVEQFF.

This clonotype was counted only a few times. The chain couples TRBV9 to TRBJ2-3; 10 bases agree with TRBD1. J gave up 6 bases and V 3 bases, and 13 bases lay outside the gene matches. CDR3 length: 17 amino acids. Germline-derived CDR1 and CDR2 are SGDLS and YYNGEE. CDR3 in DNA: TGTGCCAGCAGCGCAGAGACAGGGGGCAAAACAAGGGATACGCAGTATTTT. This translates into CASSAETGGKTRDTQYF. Variable domain in full (rest from reference TRBV9 and TRBJ2-3): DSGVTQTPKHLITATGQRVTLRCSPRSGDLSVYWYQQSLDQGLQFLIQYYNGEERAKGNILERFSAQQFPDLHSELNLSSLELGDSALYFCASSAETGGKTRDTQYFGPGTRLTVL.

This clonotype was seen only a few times. The V gene is TRBV12-3 or TRBV12-4, the J gene TRBJ2-5; D is undetermined. The CDR3 sequence is 13 residues long. Trimming stripped 6 bases from V and 2 bases from J, with 10 bases between. The CDR3 spells CASSTDGQETQYF. In DNA, the CDR3 is TGTGCCAGCAGCACGGACGGACAAGAGACCCAGTACTTC.

This clonotype has only a few counts. The CDR3 loop is CSARDGTEISYEQYF. CDR3 coding DNA: TGCAGTGCTAGAGACGGGACAGAAATATCCTACGAGCAGTACTTC. This rearrangement joins TRBV20-1 to TRBJ2-7; 7 positions match TRBD1. This CDR3 is built from 15 residues. J gave up 1 base and V 0 bases, and 6 bases lay outside the gene matches. In germline, CDR1 is DFQATT, CDR2 SNEGSKA (reference sequence).

For this clonotype: Germline and junction disagree at one end, which may indicate a read error. This chain links TRBV20-1 with TRBJ2-3, with D possibly being TRBD2 (6 bases). Germline CDR1 reads DFQATT; CDR2 reads SNEGSKA (reference sequence). This CDR3 contains 17 residues. CDR3 region: CCARAVLRGESTDTQYF. The CDR3, as DNA: TGCTGTGCTAGAGCGGTCCTGCGCGGGGAGAGCACAGATACGCAGTATTTT.

J is TRBJ2-1 and V is TRBV20-1; no firm D call. Trimming removed 5 bases from V and 8 bases from J, with 10 bases in between. The CDR3 is 11 residues long. CDR1 is DFQATT and CDR2 is SNEGSKA in the germline V gene (reference sequence). CDR3 sequence: CSAERRDEQFF. In DNA form, the CDR3 reads TGCAGTGCTGAGAGGAGAGATGAGCAGTTCTTC.

This clonotype has only a few counts. This chain connects TRBV3-1 to TRBJ2-3; the match to TRBD2 covers 11 bases. CDR3 size: 19 residues. Germline CDR1 is LGHDT and CDR2 is YNNKEL (reference sequence). V was clipped by 4 bases and J by 2 bases; unmatched bases: 14. The CDR3 sequence: CASSPLTGLAAYYTDTQYF. CDR3 bases: TGTGCCAGCAGCCCGCTGACGGGACTAGCGGCTTACTACACAGATACGCAGTATTTT.

This clonotype was detected only a few times. V gene TRBV28 combines with J gene TRBJ2-7; no clear D gene. The CDR3 loop spans 11 amino acids. Germline CDR1 MDHEN, CDR2 SYDVKM. Trimming cost V 6 bases and J 3 bases, with 6 bases left between them. The CDR3 region has the DNA TGTGCCAGCAGGGGCCACTACGAGCAGTACTTC. This gives the protein CASRGHYEQYF.

This clonotype came up a few times. DNA of the CDR3: TGTGCCAGCAGCGTTAAGGGGGGATGGGAGCAGTTCTTC. Translation gives CASSVKGGWEQFF. The V gene is TRBV7-9, the J gene TRBJ2-1; D tentatively reads TRBD1 or TRBD2 (6 bases each). The germline V gene encodes CDR1 SEHNR and CDR2 FQNEAQ (reference sequence). The germline V and J ends were trimmed by 5 bases and 10 bases, with 15 bases remaining between them. CDR3 length: 13 amino acids. Complete variable domain (other parts from reference TRBV7-9 and TRBJ2-1): DTGVSQNPRHKITKRGQNVTFRCDPISEHNRLYWYRQTLGQGPEFLTYFQNEAQLEKSRLLSDRFSAERPKGSFSTLEIQRTEQGDSAMYLCASSVKGGWEQFFGPGTRLTVL.

This clonotype was seen more than once but under ten times. The chain uses TRBV29-1 and TRBJ1-2; TRBD1 aligns across 11 bases. Germline loops: CDR1 SQVTM, CDR2 ANQGSEA. The CDR3 contains 14 residues. V gave up 6 bases and J gave up 5 bases; unmatched junction bases: 8. CDR3: CSVTWTGGAYGYTF. CDR3 bases: TGCAGCGTGACCTGGACAGGGGGCGCTTATGGCTACACCTTC. The variable domain in full, with the rest retrieved from reference TRBV29-1 and TRBJ1-2, is SAVISQKPSRDICQRGTSLTIQCQVDSQVTMMFWYRQQPGQSLTLIATANQGSEATYESGFVIDKFPISRPNLTFSTLTVSNMSPEDSSIYLCSVTWTGGAYGYTFGSGTRLTVV.

This clonotype has only a few counts. The V gene is TRBV29-1, the J gene TRBJ2-7; maybe TRBD2 (6 bases). Germline CDR1 and CDR2: SQVTM and ANQGSEA. Trimming pared 4 bases from V and 4 bases from J, leaving 11 bases between. This CDR3 comprises 12 residues. The CDR3 reads CSVVGGRYEQYF. The CDR3 DNA follows: TGCAGCGTTGTCGGAGGGAGGTACGAGCAGTACTTC.

This clonotype has just a few counts. The V call is TRBV5-8, the J call TRBJ1-1; 7 bases are a match to TRBD1. Germline loops: CDR1 SGHTS, CDR2 YDEGEE. There are 16 residues in the CDR3. V lost 0 bases, J lost 2 bases, and 7 bases stayed unmatched. This chain's CDR3 is CASSLEGWTGNTEAFF. DNA of the CDR3: TGTGCCAGCAGCTTGGAGGGATGGACAGGAAACACTGAAGCTTTCTTT.

The V and J genes are TRBV13 and TRBJ2-3, with D perhaps TRBD1 or TRBD2 (6 bases each). Germline CDR1 and CDR2: PRHDT and FYEKMQ (reference sequence). The CDR3 extends over 15 amino acids. V was clipped by 1 base and J by 4 bases, with 12 bases between them. CDR3 sequence (DNA): TGTGCCAGCAGCTTAGCGGGGGCCGGTGCAGATACGCAGTATTTT. This sequence encodes CASSLAGAGADTQYF.

This clonotype was seen a handful of times. The chain combines TRBV12-3 or TRBV12-4 with TRBJ1-2, with TRBD1 matching over 10 bases. There are 17 residues in the CDR3. Trimming cost V 7 bases and J 2 bases; bases outside gene matches: 13. Here the CDR3 reads CASTPWVGQGTNYGYTF. CDR3 nucleotides: TGTGCCAGCACTCCCTGGGTGGGACAGGGGACCAACTATGGCTACACCTTC.

The V gene is TRBV4-3, the J gene TRBJ2-7, with TRBD2 matching 8 bases. Germline V lookup: CDR1 LGHNA, CDR2 YSLEER. J gave up 4 bases and V 3 bases, and 14 bases lay outside the gene matches. CDR3 length: 17 amino acids. This CDR3 reads CASSQGAGTRGKYEQYF. DNA for the CDR3: TGCGCCAGCAGCCAGGGAGCCGGGACTAGAGGGAAGTACGAGCAGTACTTC.

This clonotype was seen ten or more times. V and J are TRBV12-3 or TRBV12-4 and TRBJ1-5; no clear D. V was trimmed by 1 base and J by 12 bases, leaving 13 bases between them. This CDR3 is built from 13 residues. The CDR3 DNA is TGTGCCAGCAGTTTAGGGGCGGACCGGGGCCAGCATTTT. Its protein is CASSLGADRGQHF.

This clonotype has just a few counts. The gene calls are TRBV20-1 and TRBJ2-3; D is possibly TRBD1 (5 bases). Germline values: CDR1 DFQATT, CDR2 SNEGSKA (reference sequence). Trimming cost V 5 bases and J 5 bases, with 17 bases left between them. The CDR3 length is 14 residues. The CDR3 reads CSARQRSRGDTQYF. CDR3 nucleotides: TGCAGTGCTCGTCAACGATCAAGGGGAGATACGCAGTATTTT.

This clonotype showed up just once. The chain recombines TRBV10-3 with TRBJ2-7; 8 bases line up with TRBD2. This CDR3 spans 18 amino acids. Germline trimming cut 7 bases from V and 7 bases from J; bases unmatched to any gene: 24. Germline V gene sequence: CDR1 ENHRY, CDR2 SYGVKD. As DNA, the CDR3 is TGTGCCATCATGGGGAGCGGCGGGGGGTTTCGATCATACCCAGAGCAGTACTTC. Its protein product is CAIMGSGGGFRSYPEQYF.

This clonotype was seen more than once but under ten times. The CDR3 DNA follows: TGCAGCGTGACGTACCAAAGCTCCTACAATGAGCAGTTCTTC. It specifies CSVTYQSSYNEQFF. This chain joins TRBV29-1 and TRBJ2-1; D is unresolved. Per germline, CDR1 SQVTM and CDR2 ANQGSEA. The germline V and J ends were trimmed by 6 bases and 0 bases, with 12 bases remaining between them. The CDR3 runs 14 residues.

This clonotype was observed a few times. The V call is TRBV6-6, the J call TRBJ2-3; D uncertain. V gave up 6 bases and J gave up 5 bases, with 9 bases separating them. The germline V gene encodes CDR1 MNHNY and CDR2 SVGAGI (reference sequence). CDR3 length: 12 residues. CDR3 protein: CASRGWLDTQYF. For the CDR3, the DNA is TGTGCCAGCAGAGGGTGGTTAGATACGCAGTATTTT.

The CDR3 here is CASSLYGADSYEQYF. The CDR3 DNA follows: TGTGCCAGCAGCCTGTATGGGGCGGATTCCTACGAGCAGTACTTC. This chain links TRBV7-9 with TRBJ2-7; a weak D match, TRBD1 (5 bases). This CDR3 contains 15 residues. V was clipped by 5 bases and J by 1 base, with 15 bases between them. Germline assignment: CDR1 SEHNR and CDR2 FQNEAQ (reference sequence).

Ten or more counts support this clonotype. The chain is built from TRBV7-2 and TRBJ2-1, with D perhaps matching TRBD1 (6 bases). Germline CDR1 SGHTA, CDR2 FQGNSA. Trimming removed 4 bases at V and 8 bases at J, with 15 bases between. The CDR3 contains 14 residues. CDR3 nucleotide sequence: TGTGCCAGCAGCTCGGTCACAGGGTTAGATGAGCAGTTCTTC. It specifies CASSSVTGLDEQFF. The variable domain in full, with the rest retrieved from reference TRBV7-2 and TRBJ2-1, is GAGVSQSPSNKVTEKGKDVELRCDPISGHTALYWYRQSLGQGLEFLIYFQGNSAPDKSGLPSDRFSAERTGGSVSTLTIQRTQQEDSAVYLCASSSVTGLDEQFFGPGTRLTVL.

This clonotype was recorded many times. The genes are TRBV12-3 or TRBV12-4 and TRBJ2-3, with 10 positions matching TRBD1. The CDR3 has 17 residues. Germline trimming cut 5 bases from V and 2 bases from J; bases unmatched to any gene: 10. The CDR3 loop reads CASSPGDRGGLTDTQYF. The CDR3 nucleotides are TGTGCCAGCAGTCCCGGGGACAGGGGAGGCCTCACAGATACGCAGTATTTT.

This clonotype was observed a handful of times. This chain connects TRBV24-1 to TRBJ2-1; 9 nucleotides agree with TRBD1. The V and J ends lost 6 bases and 3 bases, in that order; junction bases with no gene match: 5. Germline V CDR1 and CDR2: KGHDR, SFDVKD. The CDR3 loop spans 15 amino acids. The CDR3 reads CATSLGQGVYNEQFF. CDR3 DNA: TGTGCCACCAGTTTGGGACAGGGAGTCTACAATGAGCAGTTCTTC.

This clonotype was seen more than once but under ten times. The V and J genes are TRBV5-5 and TRBJ1-2, with D possibly TRBD1 on 5 matching bases. The V gene's germline CDR1 is SGHKS and CDR2 YYEKEE (reference sequence). The CDR3 is 15 residues long. Trimming stripped 4 bases from V and 0 bases from J, with 13 bases between. In DNA form, the CDR3 reads TGTGCCAGCAGCGCGCGACAGTCAGCTAACTATGGCTACACCTTC. Translated, it gives CASSARQSANYGYTF.

The chain joins TRBV4-2 to TRBJ2-5, with TRBD2 matching 10 bases. The junction had 7 bases not matched to a gene; V was cut back by 3 bases and J by 3 bases. The CDR3 is 16 amino acids. The V gene's germline CDR1 is LGHNA and CDR2 YNFKEQ. CDR3 protein: CASSHPKSGGEETQYF. The CDR3 coding sequence is TGTGCCAGCAGCCATCCTAAAAGCGGGGGGGAAGAGACCCAGTACTTC.

CDR3 nucleotide sequence: TGTGCCAGCAAAAAGGGACAGGGGGCGTTCGAGCAGTACTTC. This codes for CASKKGQGAFEQYF. This chain joins TRBV12-3 or TRBV12-4 and TRBJ2-7, with TRBD1 matching 12 bases. The CDR3 covers 14 residues. After removal of 7 bases from V and 6 bases from J, the junction contained 7 bases not matched to a gene.